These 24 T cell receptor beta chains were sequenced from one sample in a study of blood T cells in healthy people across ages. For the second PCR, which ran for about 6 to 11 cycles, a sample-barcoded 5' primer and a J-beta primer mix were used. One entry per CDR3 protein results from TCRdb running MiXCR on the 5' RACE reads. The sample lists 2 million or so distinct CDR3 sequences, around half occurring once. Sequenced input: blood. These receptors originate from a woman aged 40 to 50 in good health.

This chain's CDR3 is CASSLQRGASEQYF. In nucleotides, the CDR3 is TGTGCCAGCAGTTTACAGAGGGGAGCGAGCGAGCAGTACTTC. This rearrangement joins TRBV12-3 or TRBV12-4 to TRBJ2-7; perhaps D is TRBD1 or TRBD2 (5 bases each). V lost 2 bases and J lost 6, with 14 bases in between. The CDR3 has 14 residues.

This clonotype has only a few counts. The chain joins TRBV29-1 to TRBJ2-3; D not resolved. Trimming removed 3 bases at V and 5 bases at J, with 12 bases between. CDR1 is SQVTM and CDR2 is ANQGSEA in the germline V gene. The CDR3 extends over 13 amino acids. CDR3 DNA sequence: TGCAGCGTTGATAAAGTTAGAGGAGATACGCAGTATTTT. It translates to CSVDKVRGDTQYF.

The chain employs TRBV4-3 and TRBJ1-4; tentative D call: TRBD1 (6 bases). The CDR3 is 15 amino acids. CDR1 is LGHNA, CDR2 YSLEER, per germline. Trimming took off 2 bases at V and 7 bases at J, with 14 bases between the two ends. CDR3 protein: CASSQTQGVFEKLFF. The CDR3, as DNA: TGCGCCAGCAGCCAAACACAGGGAGTTTTTGAAAAACTGTTTTTT.

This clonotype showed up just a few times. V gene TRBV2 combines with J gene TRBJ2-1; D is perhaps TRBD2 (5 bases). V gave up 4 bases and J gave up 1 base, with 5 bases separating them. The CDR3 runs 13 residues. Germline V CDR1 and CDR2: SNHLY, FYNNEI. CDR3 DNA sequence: TGTGCCAGCAGTGGGAGGTCCTACAATGAGCAGTTCTTC. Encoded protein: CASSGRSYNEQFF.

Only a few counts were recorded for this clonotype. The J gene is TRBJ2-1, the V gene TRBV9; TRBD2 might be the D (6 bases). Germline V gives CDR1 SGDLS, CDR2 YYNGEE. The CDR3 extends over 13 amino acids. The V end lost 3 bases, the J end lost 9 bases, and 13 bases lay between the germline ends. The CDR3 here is CASSDSGVIEQFF. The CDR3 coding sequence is TGTGCCAGCAGCGATAGCGGAGTTATTGAGCAGTTCTTC.

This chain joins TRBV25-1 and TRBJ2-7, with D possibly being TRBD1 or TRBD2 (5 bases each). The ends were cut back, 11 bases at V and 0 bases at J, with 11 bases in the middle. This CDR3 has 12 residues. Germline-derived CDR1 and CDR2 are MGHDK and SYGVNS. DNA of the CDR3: TGTGCCTGCCGAGGGGCCTCCTACGAGCAGTACTTC. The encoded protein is CACRGASYEQYF.

CDR3 DNA: TGCAGTGCTAGACCCGCTAGCGGGGGGGCGTACGAGCAGTACTTC. Its translation is CSARPASGGAYEQYF. The gene calls are TRBV20-1 and TRBJ2-7; TRBD2 aligns across 12 bases. The junction had 6 bases not matched to a gene; V was cut back by 2 bases and J by 4 bases. CDR1 and CDR2 (germline): DFQATT, SNEGSKA (reference sequence). This CDR3 has 15 residues.

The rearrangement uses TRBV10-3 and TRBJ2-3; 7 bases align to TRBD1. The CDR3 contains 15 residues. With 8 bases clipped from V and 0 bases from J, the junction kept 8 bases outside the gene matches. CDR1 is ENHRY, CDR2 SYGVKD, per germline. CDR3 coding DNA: TGTGCCATCGGCCGAGGGGGCCAGAGCACAGATACGCAGTATTTT. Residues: CAIGRGGQSTDTQYF.

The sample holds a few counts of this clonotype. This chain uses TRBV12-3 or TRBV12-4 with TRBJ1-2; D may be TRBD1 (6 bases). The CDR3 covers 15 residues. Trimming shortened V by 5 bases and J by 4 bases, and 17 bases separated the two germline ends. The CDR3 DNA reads TGTGCCAGCAGTCCCTCTGTGGGGGCGGTCTATGGCTACACCTTC. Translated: CASSPSVGAVYGYTF.

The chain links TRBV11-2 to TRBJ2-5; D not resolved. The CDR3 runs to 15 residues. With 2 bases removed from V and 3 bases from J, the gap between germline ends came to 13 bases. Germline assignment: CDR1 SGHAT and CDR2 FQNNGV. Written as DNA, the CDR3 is TGTGCCAGCAGCTTAACGGCACGGGCGGAAGAGACCCAGTACTTC. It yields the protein CASSLTARAEETQYF. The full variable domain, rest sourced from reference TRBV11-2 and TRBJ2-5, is EAGVAQSPRYKIIEKRQSVAFWCNPISGHATLYWYQQILGQGPKLLIQFQNNGVVDDSQLPKDRFSAERLKGVDSTLKIQPAKLEDSAVYLCASSLTARAEETQYFGPGTRLLVL.

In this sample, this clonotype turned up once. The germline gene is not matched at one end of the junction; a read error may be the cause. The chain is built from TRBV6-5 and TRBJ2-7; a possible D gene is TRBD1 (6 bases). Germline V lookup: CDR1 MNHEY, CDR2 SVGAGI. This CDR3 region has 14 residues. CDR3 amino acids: CASTPDRNYYEQYF. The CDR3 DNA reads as TGTGCTAGCACCCCGGACAGAAATTACTACGAGCAGTACTTC.

In nucleotides, the CDR3 is TGTGCCAGCAGCGTAGCCACCCTGGCGGGGGTTCCCCCAGATACGCAGTATTTT. Protein sequence: CASSVATLAGVPPDTQYF. The gene calls are TRBV9 and TRBJ2-3, with 7 bases lining up with TRBD2. The CDR3 has 18 residues. Germline assignment: CDR1 SGDLS and CDR2 YYNGEE. Unmatched junction bases numbered 14, after V lost 0 bases and J lost 4 bases.

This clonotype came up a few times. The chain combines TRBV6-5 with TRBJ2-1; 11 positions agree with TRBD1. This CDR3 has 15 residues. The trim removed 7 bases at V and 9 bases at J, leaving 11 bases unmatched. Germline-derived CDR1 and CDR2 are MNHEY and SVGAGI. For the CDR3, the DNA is TGTGCCAGCAAATCAGGTGGACAGGGGGCGGGTGAGCAGTTCTTC. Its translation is CASKSGGQGAGEQFF.

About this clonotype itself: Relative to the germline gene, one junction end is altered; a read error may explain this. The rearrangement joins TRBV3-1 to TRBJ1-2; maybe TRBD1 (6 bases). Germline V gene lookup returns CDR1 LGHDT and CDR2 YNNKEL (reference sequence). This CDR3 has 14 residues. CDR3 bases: TGTACCAGCAGCCATGGACAGAAAGGCTATGGCTACACCTTC. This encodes CTSSHGQKGYGYTF.

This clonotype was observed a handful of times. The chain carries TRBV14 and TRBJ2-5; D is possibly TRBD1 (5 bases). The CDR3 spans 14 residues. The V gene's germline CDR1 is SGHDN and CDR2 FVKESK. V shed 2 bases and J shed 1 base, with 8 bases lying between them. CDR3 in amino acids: CASSQPGIQETQYF. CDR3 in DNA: TGTGCCAGCAGCCAACCAGGGATCCAAGAGACCCAGTACTTC.

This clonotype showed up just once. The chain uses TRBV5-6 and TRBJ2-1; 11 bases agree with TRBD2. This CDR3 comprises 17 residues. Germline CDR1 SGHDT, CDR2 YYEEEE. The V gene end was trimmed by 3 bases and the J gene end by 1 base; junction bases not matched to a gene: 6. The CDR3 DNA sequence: TGTGCCAGCAGCTCCCTGACTAGCGGGGTGTCCTACAATGAGCAGTTCTTC. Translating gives CASSSLTSGVSYNEQFF.

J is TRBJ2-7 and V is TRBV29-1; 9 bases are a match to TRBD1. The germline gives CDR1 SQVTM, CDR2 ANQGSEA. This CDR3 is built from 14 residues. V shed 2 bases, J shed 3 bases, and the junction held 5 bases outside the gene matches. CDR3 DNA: TGCAGCGTTGAAAAGGACAGGGGAAACTACGAGCAGTACTTC. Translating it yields CSVEKDRGNYEQYF.

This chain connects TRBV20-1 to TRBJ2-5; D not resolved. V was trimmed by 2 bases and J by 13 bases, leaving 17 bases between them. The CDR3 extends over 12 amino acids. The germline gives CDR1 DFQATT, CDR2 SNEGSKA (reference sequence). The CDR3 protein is CSARNRAWKRYF. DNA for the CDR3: TGCAGTGCTAGAAATCGGGCCTGGAAACGGTACTTC.

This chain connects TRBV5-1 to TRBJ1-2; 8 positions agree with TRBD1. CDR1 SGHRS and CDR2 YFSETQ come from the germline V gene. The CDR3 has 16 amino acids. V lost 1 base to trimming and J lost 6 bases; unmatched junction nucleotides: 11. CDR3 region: CASSLLAAGGVDGYTF. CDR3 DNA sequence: TGCGCCAGCAGCTTGCTCGCGGCAGGGGGCGTTGATGGCTACACCTTC.

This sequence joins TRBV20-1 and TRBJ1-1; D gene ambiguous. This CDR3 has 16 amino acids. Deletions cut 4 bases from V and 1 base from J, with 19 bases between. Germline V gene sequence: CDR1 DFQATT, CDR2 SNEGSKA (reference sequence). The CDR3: CSANPQRGRANTEAFF. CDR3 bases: TGCAGTGCTAACCCTCAGCGGGGAAGGGCGAACACTGAAGCTTTCTTT.

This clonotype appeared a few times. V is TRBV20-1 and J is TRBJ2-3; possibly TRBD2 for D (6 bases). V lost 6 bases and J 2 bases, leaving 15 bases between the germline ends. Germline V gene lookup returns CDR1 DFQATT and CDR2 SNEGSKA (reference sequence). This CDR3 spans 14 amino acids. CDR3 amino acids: CSAKSGTHTDTQYF. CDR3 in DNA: TGCAGTGCGAAGTCCGGGACTCACACAGATACGCAGTATTTT.

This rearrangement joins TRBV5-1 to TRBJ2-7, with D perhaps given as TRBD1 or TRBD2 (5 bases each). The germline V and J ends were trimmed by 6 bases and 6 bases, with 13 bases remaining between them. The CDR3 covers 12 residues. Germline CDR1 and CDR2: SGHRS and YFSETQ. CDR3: CASTSQGREQYF. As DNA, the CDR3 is TGCGCCAGCACCAGCCAGGGACGCGAGCAGTACTTC.

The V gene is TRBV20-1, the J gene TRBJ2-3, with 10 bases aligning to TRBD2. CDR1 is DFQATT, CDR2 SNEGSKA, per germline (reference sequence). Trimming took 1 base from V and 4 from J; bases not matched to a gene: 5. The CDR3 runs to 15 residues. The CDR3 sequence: CSARVLAGWADTQYF. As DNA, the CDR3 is TGCAGTGCTAGAGTACTAGCGGGATGGGCAGATACGCAGTATTTT.

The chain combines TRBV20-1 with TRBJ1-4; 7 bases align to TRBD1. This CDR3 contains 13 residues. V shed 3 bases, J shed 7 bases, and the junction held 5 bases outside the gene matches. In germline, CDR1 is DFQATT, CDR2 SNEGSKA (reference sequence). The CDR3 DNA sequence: TGCAGTGCTAGGACAGGGTTTGGTGAAAAACTGTTTTTT. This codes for CSARTGFGEKLFF.